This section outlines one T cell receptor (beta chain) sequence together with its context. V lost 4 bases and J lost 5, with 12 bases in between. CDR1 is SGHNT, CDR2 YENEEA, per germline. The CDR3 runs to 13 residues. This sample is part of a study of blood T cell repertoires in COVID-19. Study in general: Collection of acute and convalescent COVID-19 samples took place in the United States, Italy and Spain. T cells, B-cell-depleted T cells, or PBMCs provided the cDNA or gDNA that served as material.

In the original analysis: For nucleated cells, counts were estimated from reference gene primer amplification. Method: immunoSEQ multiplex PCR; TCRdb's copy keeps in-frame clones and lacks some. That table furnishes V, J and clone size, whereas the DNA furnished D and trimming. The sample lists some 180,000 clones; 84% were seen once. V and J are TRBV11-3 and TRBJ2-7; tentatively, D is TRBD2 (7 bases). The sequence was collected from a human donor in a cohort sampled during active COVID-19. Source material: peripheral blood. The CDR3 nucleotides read TGTGCCAGCAGCTCGAGGGGGGGAAACGAGCAGTACTTC. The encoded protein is CASSSRGGNEQYF.